This is a list of T cell receptor beta chains from one sample in a study of T-cell reconstitution after alpha-beta-depleted transplantation in children. TCRdb itself ran the PCR reads through MiXCR, one entry per CDR3 protein. This table holds fewer than 550,000 distinct CDR3 sequences, about an eighth found once. Sequenced here: PBMCs, mostly from graft donor cells, sampled 180 days after TCRalphabeta/CD19-depleted stem cell transplant. Receptor source: a female patient between 2 and 15 years old who had a stem cell transplant for aplastic anemia, so the T cells may come from the graft donor. CDR3s include the opening cysteine and the closing phenylalanine or tryptophan. The D gene is left open where the match is weak. Expanded clones get a size class; other rows say once, few or many, or leave the size out.

cdr3_aa cdr3_nt d_call clone_size j_call v_call
CASSLTGNEQFF TGTGCCAGCAGTTTGACGGGCAATGAGCAGTTCTTC . many TRBJ2-1 TRBV5-1
CASSIAGGDRRFF TGTGCCAGTAGTATAGCGGGAGGGGACAGGAGGTTCTTC . . TRBJ2-1 TRBV19
CASSFKGNYGYTF TGTGCCAGCAGCTTCAAAGGGAACTATGGCTACACCTTC . few TRBJ1-2 TRBV7-9
CSARASARGSYNEQFF TGCAGTGCTAGAGCTAGCGCCAGGGGGTCGTACAATGAGCAGTTCTTC . . TRBJ2-1 TRBV20-1
CSARDARTSGSYEQYF TGCAGTGCTAGAGATGCTCGGACTAGCGGGAGTTACGAGCAGTACTTC TRBD2 few TRBJ2-7 TRBV20-1
CASSPLGDSYEQYF TGTGCCAGCAGCCCCCTCGGGGACTCCTACGAGCAGTACTTC . few TRBJ2-7 TRBV3-1
CSARSASWSTDTQYF TGCAGCGCCAGAAGCGCCTCCTGGAGCACAGATACGCAGTATTTT . . TRBJ2-3 TRBV29-1
CASSPLTEAFF TGTGCCAGCAGCCCACTTACTGAAGCTTTCTTT . many TRBJ1-1 TRBV11-2
CASSLGGVREAFF TGTGCCAGCAGCTTAGGTGGGGTGCGGGAAGCTTTCTTT . few TRBJ1-1 TRBV13
CSASRGFPKNIQYF TGCAGTGCTAGCCGAGGGTTCCCCAAAAACATTCAGTACTTC . once TRBJ2-4 TRBV20-1
CETSGNNEQFF TGTGAAACTAGCGGGAACAATGAGCAGTTCTTC TRBD2 . TRBJ2-1 TRBV18
CAMGVGPGRLMNTEAFF . . . TRBJ1-1 TRBV28
CASSPPPGIILDEQFF TGTGCCAGCAGCCCCCCGCCAGGGATCATATTGGATGAGCAGTTCTTC . few TRBJ2-1 TRBV7-9
CASSLLTGGDDTEAFF TGTGCCAGCAGCTTGTTGACAGGGGGCGACGACACTGAAGCTTTCTTT TRBD1 . TRBJ1-1 TRBV5-5
CSARGGRSGSYNEQFF TGCAGTGCTAGGGGAGGGCGCAGCGGGAGTTACAATGAGCAGTTCTTC TRBD2 . TRBJ2-1 TRBV20-1
CAISEASGANVLTF TGTGCCATCAGTGAGGCTTCTGGGGCCAACGTCCTGACTTTC . few TRBJ2-6 TRBV10-3
CASSQPTAGTGEGYTF TGTGCCAGCAGCCAGCCCACGGCCGGGACAGGGGAAGGCTACACCTTC TRBD1 few TRBJ1-2 TRBV7-8
CASSSPWGGLARTDTQYF TGTGCCAGCAGTTCCCCCTGGGGGGGTCTAGCCCGCACAGATACGCAGTATTTT TRBD2 . TRBJ2-3 TRBV28
CASSPELTGEGAVGYGYTF TGTGCCAGCAGCCCCGAACTCACAGGGGAGGGGGCCGTAGGCTATGGCTACACCTTC TRBD1 . TRBJ1-2 TRBV3-1
CASSPGMLAYYEQYF TGTGCCAGCAGCCCTGGGATGTTAGCGTACTACGAGCAGTACTTC . . TRBJ2-7 TRBV28
CASSRRDRGVHEQYF TGTGCCAGCAGCCGCCGGGACAGGGGTGTCCACGAGCAGTACTTC TRBD1 . TRBJ2-7 TRBV11-2
CASSTLLAGAQETQYF TGTGCCAGTAGTACGCTCCTAGCGGGAGCCCAAGAGACCCAGTACTTC TRBD2 . TRBJ2-5 TRBV19